This T cell receptor (beta chain) was obtained from a study of blood T cells in healthy people across ages. On this clonotype itself: Its antigen is still unknown.

Next came a second PCR, run for about 7 to 12 cycles, which used a sample-barcoded 5' primer along with a J-beta primer mix. Each single sample gave us at least 2.5 million CDR3-containing paired-end reads. Each CDR3 protein is one row after TCRdb ran MiXCR on the 5' RACE reads. This sample has 850,000 to 1,000,000 distinct CDR3 sequences, with roughly 43% found just once. Healthy Russian Caucasian donors spanned ages about 6 to 100 years. Study-level points and caveats: Across the age range, TCR beta diversity per million T cells fell in a roughly linear way.

The CDR3 length is 14 residues. Trimming removed 5 bases at V and 2 bases at J, with 15 bases between. Germline V lookup: CDR1 DFQATT, CDR2 SNEGSKA (reference sequence). The sequencing input was blood. The rearrangement joins TRBV20-1 to TRBJ1-2, with D possibly TRBD1 on 5 matching bases. The source of this sequence is a man aged 25 to 40 in good health. In DNA form, the CDR3 reads TGCAGTGCTCCTGGGACCGGCGGAAACTATGGCTACACCTTC. It encodes CSAPGTGGNYGYTF.